This passage covers 30 T cell receptor beta chains from one sample sequenced in a study of shared clonotypes between healthy human individuals. Naive CD8 cells lacked CD45RO and underwent positive selection for CCR7, leaving out terminally differentiated effector memory CD45RA+ cells. The table came from immunoSEQ multiplex PCR; TCRdb's copy has only in-frame clones and leaves some out. The top ten clones hold roughly 1.2% of a sample with about 2 million clones, approximately 94% of them seen once. The sequenced sample was naive CD8+ T cells sorted from blood. These receptors all come from a man between 18 and 35 years old in good health.

This chain connects TRBV10-3 to TRBJ2-7; D ambiguous. CDR1 is ENHRY, CDR2 SYGVKD, per germline. The V gene lost 10 bases and the J gene lost 0 bases, with 22 bases spanning the gap. The CDR3 extends over 16 amino acids. In nucleotides, the CDR3 is TGTGCCACCGATGGCCCCGGTGAGGAAAACTCCTACGAGCAGTACTTC. Translation gives CATDGPGEENSYEQYF.

V is TRBV5-4 and J is TRBJ2-2, with 10 bases aligning to TRBD1. The CDR3 is made up of 16 amino acids. Per germline, CDR1 SGHNT and CDR2 YYREEE (reference sequence). V lost 5 bases and J lost 3; bases outside the gene matches: 7. This chain's CDR3 is CASRVKGQGDTGELFF. The CDR3 nucleotides are TGTGCCAGCAGGGTCAAAGGACAGGGGGACACCGGGGAGCTGTTTTTT.

V usage is TRBV19 and J usage is TRBJ1-6, with TRBD1 identical over 9 bases. Looked up from germline, CDR1 is LNHDA and CDR2 is SQIVND (reference sequence). The V and J ends lost 5 bases and 8 bases, in that order; junction bases with no gene match: 7. This CDR3 is built from 15 residues. Here the CDR3 reads CASSLRDREHSPLHF. In DNA, the CDR3 is TGTGCCAGTAGTCTTCGGGACAGGGAACATTCACCCCTCCACTTT.

The chain recombines TRBV7-9 with TRBJ2-5; no firm D call. The V and J ends lost 6 bases and 5 bases respectively, with 19 bases between them. This CDR3 is built from 15 residues. Germline values: CDR1 SEHNR, CDR2 FQNEAQ (reference sequence). CDR3 residues: CASSDLGARQETQYF. CDR3 DNA: TGTGCCAGCAGTGACCTGGGCGCCAGGCAGGAGACCCAGTACTTC.

V gene TRBV7-9 combines with J gene TRBJ2-2; D unresolved. V gave up 4 bases and J gave up 2 bases, with 11 bases separating them. The CDR3 sequence is 15 residues long. CDR1 is SEHNR and CDR2 is FQNEAQ in the germline V gene (reference sequence). Here the CDR3 DNA reads TGTGCCAGCAGCTCCTCGACACTTAACACCGGGGAGCTGTTTTTT. Residues: CASSSSTLNTGELFF.

This chain joins TRBV5-4 and TRBJ1-3, with D unresolved. V gave up 6 bases and J gave up 3 bases, with 19 bases separating them. Germline V CDR1 and CDR2: SGHNT, YYREEE (reference sequence). The CDR3 consists of 16 residues. CDR3 amino acids: CASTTSSGLDGNTIYF. DNA of the CDR3: TGTGCCAGCACCACAAGCAGCGGTTTAGATGGAAACACCATATATTTT.

The chain couples TRBV30 to TRBJ1-1; D not resolved. CDR1 is GTSNPN and CDR2 is SVGIG in the germline V gene (reference sequence). The CDR3 is 15 amino acids. V was shortened by 8 bases and J by 4 bases, with 23 bases between the two germline ends. The CDR3 sequence: CAASSDRERVTEAFF. In DNA form, the CDR3 reads TGTGCCGCCTCCTCGGACCGAGAGAGGGTCACTGAAGCTTTCTTT.

V and J are TRBV9 and TRBJ2-2; a weak D match, TRBD2 (5 bases). The CDR3 is 15 residues long. V lost 1 base and J 3 bases, leaving 10 bases between the germline ends. The germline CDR1 and CDR2 sequences are SGDLS and YYNGEE. The CDR3 here is CASSVPRGHTGELFF. For the CDR3, the DNA is TGTGCCAGCAGCGTACCACGGGGTCACACCGGGGAGCTGTTTTTT.

Regarding this clone: Relative to the germline gene, one junction end is altered; a read error may explain this. The J gene is TRBJ2-5, the V gene TRBV30; D may be TRBD1 (5 bases). The CDR3 totals 10 residues. Germline V lookup: CDR1 GTSNPN, CDR2 SVGIG (reference sequence). The CDR3 nucleotides read TGTGCCTGGGAAGGGCAGGGCGCTAACTTC. Its translation is CAWEGQGANF.

The chain joins TRBV13 to TRBJ1-6, with 7 positions matching TRBD1. The CDR3 is 14 residues long. Trimming removed 5 bases from V and 9 bases from J; junction bases left unmatched: 7. Germline V gene data show CDR1 as PRHDT and CDR2 as FYEKMQ (reference sequence). The CDR3 here is CASSDAGGGSPLHF. In DNA form, the CDR3 reads TGTGCCAGCAGCGACGCAGGGGGGGGTTCACCCCTCCACTTT.

Comment on this clone: One end of the junction fails to match germline, which may point to a read error. This rearrangement joins TRBV9 to TRBJ1-6; maybe TRBD1 (6 bases). Germline CDR1 SGDLS, CDR2 YYNGEE. This CDR3 has 16 residues. The CDR3, as DNA: TGTGCCAGCAGCGTAGACAGGGTCTCCGATAATTCACCCCTCCACTTT. Amino acid sequence: CASSVDRVSDNSPLHF.

The V and J genes are TRBV6-4 and TRBJ2-6; D uncertain. Trimming removed 3 bases at V and 0 bases at J, with 3 bases between. The CDR3 sequence is 14 residues long. Germline CDR1 reads MRHNA; CDR2 reads SNTAGT. The chain's CDR3 is CASSEVSGANVLTF. CDR3 coding DNA: TGTGCCAGCAGTGAAGTCTCTGGGGCCAACGTCCTGACTTTC.

CDR3 DNA: TGTGCTAGTGGCCACCCTTCTCTCCCAGGGACGGCCGGGGAGCTGTTTTTT. Translating gives CASGHPSLPGTAGELFF. This chain links TRBV12-5 with TRBJ2-2; D tentatively fits TRBD1 or TRBD2 (5 bases each). V was cut by 6 bases and J by 6 bases, with 23 bases left in between. Germline lookup yields CDR1 LGHNT and CDR2 FRNRAP. The CDR3 loop spans 17 amino acids.

The genes are TRBV5-1 and TRBJ1-2; tentative D call: TRBD1 (5 bases). The CDR3 loop spans 16 amino acids. Germline-derived CDR1 and CDR2 are SGHRS and YFSETQ. Deletions cut 4 bases from V and 5 bases from J, with 21 bases between. The CDR3 DNA follows: TGCGCCAGCAGCCCCGGGCGGGGGGGTGAGCTATATGGCTACACCTTC. Translation gives CASSPGRGGELYGYTF.

The chain carries TRBV7-8 and TRBJ2-7; D call uncertain. The ends were cut back, 6 bases at V and 2 bases at J, with 14 bases in the middle. The CDR3 has 14 residues. Germline loops: CDR1 SGHVS, CDR2 FQNEAQ. The CDR3 here is CASSNPSQTYEQYF. CDR3 nucleotides: TGTGCCAGCAGTAACCCGAGCCAGACCTACGAGCAGTACTTC.

This sequence joins TRBV6-6 and TRBJ2-3; D unresolved. The germline V gene encodes CDR1 MNHNY and CDR2 SVGAGI (reference sequence). V shed 0 bases and J shed 5 bases, with 15 bases lying between them. The CDR3 totals 16 residues. The CDR3 DNA reads as TGTGCCAGCAGTTACTCCCCATTTGCTCGTGGAGATACGCAGTATTTT. Its translation: CASSYSPFARGDTQYF.

Details on this clone: This sample also contains other DNA sequences that code for the same CDR3. This chain joins TRBV27 and TRBJ2-6, with D unclear. This CDR3 comprises 16 residues. V lost 2 bases and J lost 0, with 8 bases in between. CDR1 and CDR2 from the germline V gene are MNHEY and SMNVEV (reference sequence). As DNA, the CDR3 is TGTGCCAGCAGTTTACTTGGGGTCTCTGGGGCCAACGTCCTGACTTTC. This gives the protein CASSLLGVSGANVLTF.

In the case of this clone: The sample holds other DNA sequences that translate to the same CDR3. J is TRBJ2-7 and V is TRBV7-9; D perhaps matches TRBD1 (6 bases). Germline V gene data show CDR1 as SEHNR and CDR2 as FQNEAQ (reference sequence). Trimming stripped 4 bases from V and 1 base from J, with 8 bases between. This CDR3 is 13 amino acids long. DNA of the CDR3: TGTGCCAGCAGCTCCGACAGGTCCTACGAGCAGTACTTC. Translation: CASSSDRSYEQYF.

The chain carries TRBV5-1 and TRBJ2-6; D is uncertain. V lost 4 bases and J lost 4, with 15 bases in between. Per germline, CDR1 SGHRS and CDR2 YFSETQ. The CDR3 is 16 residues long. In DNA, the CDR3 is TGCGCCAGCAGCCGGACCCTCCCAAAGGGGGCCAACGTCCTGACTTTC. Protein: CASSRTLPKGANVLTF. Supplemented by reference TRBV5-1 and TRBJ2-6, the full variable domain reads KAGVTQTPRYLIKTRGQQVTLSCSPISGHRSVSWYQQTPGQGLQFLFEYFSETQRNKGNFPGRFSGRQFSNSRSEMNVSTLELGDSALYLCASSRTLPKGANVLTFGAGSRLTVL.

The rearrangement uses TRBV14 and TRBJ2-7; the match to TRBD2 covers 8 bases. The germline gives CDR1 SGHDN, CDR2 FVKESK. There are 17 residues in the CDR3. J lost 6 bases, V lost 2 bases, and 15 bases had no gene match. The CDR3: CASSQFRLAGVYGEQYF. The DNA for the CDR3 is TGTGCCAGCAGCCAATTTAGGCTAGCGGGTGTATATGGCGAGCAGTACTTC.

Notes on this clone: The identical CDR3 is also encoded by other nucleotide sequences in the sample. The rearrangement joins TRBV13 to TRBJ1-4; D may be TRBD1 (6 bases). Trimming took off 5 bases at V and 8 bases at J, with 9 bases between the two ends. Germline V gene data show CDR1 as PRHDT and CDR2 as FYEKMQ (reference sequence). The CDR3 is 12 residues long. The CDR3 DNA reads TGTGCCAGCAGCCCAAGGGGGGAAAAACTGTTTTTT. Translating gives CASSPRGEKLFF.

The chain is built from TRBV9 and TRBJ2-6; no reliable D call. The ends were cut back, 4 bases at V and 5 bases at J, with 13 bases in the middle. Germline V lookup: CDR1 SGDLS, CDR2 YYNGEE. CDR3 length: 15 residues. Here the CDR3 reads CASSPPPIWANVLTF. DNA for the CDR3: TGTGCCAGCAGCCCCCCTCCTATTTGGGCCAACGTCCTGACTTTC.

The gene calls are TRBV7-6 and TRBJ2-1, with D uncertain. Germline V lookup: CDR1 SGHVS, CDR2 FNYEAQ. This CDR3 is 19 amino acids long. The ends were cut back, 5 bases at V and 4 bases at J, with 27 bases in the middle. CDR3 residues: CASSLSRVDNPWRYNEQFF. Written as DNA, the CDR3 is TGTGCCAGCAGCCTGTCCCGGGTCGACAACCCTTGGAGATACAATGAGCAGTTCTTC.

The rearrangement uses TRBV5-6 and TRBJ2-1, with unresolved D. The germline gives CDR1 SGHDT, CDR2 YYEEEE. V was shortened by 5 bases and J by 2 bases, with 20 bases between the two germline ends. This CDR3 is built from 17 residues. CDR3 sequence: CASSASEPVSPYNEQFF. Written as DNA, the CDR3 is TGTGCCAGCAGTGCGTCAGAACCCGTGTCACCCTACAATGAGCAGTTCTTC.

The V call is TRBV13, the J call TRBJ2-2; D is undetermined. The CDR3 totals 15 residues. Germline CDR1 reads PRHDT; CDR2 reads FYEKMQ (reference sequence). The V and J ends lost 3 bases and 6 bases respectively, with 14 bases between them. The CDR3 is CASSLGRATSGELFF. The CDR3 nucleotides are TGTGCCAGCAGCTTGGGCCGGGCGACCTCCGGGGAGCTGTTTTTT.

In this sample, this clone turned up once. V is TRBV4-1 and J is TRBJ2-5; 9 bases line up with TRBD2. Germline V gene sequence: CDR1 MGHRA, CDR2 YSYEKL. The CDR3 length is 15 residues. V trimming: 4 bases; J trimming: 0 bases; junction bases outside the gene matches: 3. CDR3 DNA sequence: TGCGCCAGCAGCCTTAGCGGGGGAAACCAAGAGACCCAGTACTTC. Translation: CASSLSGGNQETQYF.

As regards this clone: Other DNA sequences in this specimen translate into the identical CDR3. This chain connects TRBV13 to TRBJ2-3, with D possibly being TRBD2 (5 bases). V lost 6 bases and J 0 bases, leaving 7 bases between the germline ends. Germline V gives CDR1 PRHDT, CDR2 FYEKMQ (reference sequence). This CDR3 is built from 13 residues. CDR3 amino acids: CASSSGSTDTQYF. The CDR3 region has the DNA TGTGCCAGCAGTTCGGGGAGCACAGATACGCAGTATTTT.

The chain employs TRBV18 and TRBJ2-1; D gene uncertain. This CDR3 is 16 amino acids long. Germline V lookup: CDR1 KGHSH, CDR2 LQKENI. Deletions cut 3 bases from V and 0 bases from J, with 12 bases between. CDR3: CASSPLPMSSYNEQFF. The CDR3 DNA sequence: TGTGCCAGCTCACCTCTTCCGATGAGCTCCTACAATGAGCAGTTCTTC.

This chain connects TRBV30 to TRBJ1-2; D is undetermined. Trimming removed 0 bases at V and 5 bases at J, with 10 bases between. CDR3 length equals 13 residues. Germline V gives CDR1 GTSNPN, CDR2 SVGIG (reference sequence). The CDR3 region has the DNA TGTGCCTGGAGTGTAGGGCAGACATATGGCTACACCTTC. Translation: CAWSVGQTYGYTF.

The chain carries TRBV6-4 and TRBJ2-7; D uncertain. The CDR3 sequence is 13 residues long. Looked up from germline, CDR1 is MRHNA and CDR2 is SNTAGT. V lost 4 bases, J lost 3 bases, and 10 bases lay in between. CDR3 region: CASSADLGYEQYF. CDR3 bases: TGTGCCAGCAGTGCGGACCTGGGCTACGAGCAGTACTTC.